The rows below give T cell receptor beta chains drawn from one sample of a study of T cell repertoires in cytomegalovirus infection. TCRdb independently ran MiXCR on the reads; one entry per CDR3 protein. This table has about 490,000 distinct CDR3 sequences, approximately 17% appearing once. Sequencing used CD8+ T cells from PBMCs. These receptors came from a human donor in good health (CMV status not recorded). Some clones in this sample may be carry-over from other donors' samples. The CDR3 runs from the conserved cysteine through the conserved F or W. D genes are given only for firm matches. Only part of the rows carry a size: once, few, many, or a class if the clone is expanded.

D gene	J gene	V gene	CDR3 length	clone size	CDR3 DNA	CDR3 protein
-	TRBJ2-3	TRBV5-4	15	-	TGTGCCAGCCCTTCAGAGGACGCTAGCACAGATACGCAGTATTTT	CASPSEDASTDTQYF
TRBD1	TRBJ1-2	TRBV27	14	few	TGTGCCAGCAGTCGGAGGGGGCAAGGGTATGGCTACACCTTC	CASSRRGQGYGYTF
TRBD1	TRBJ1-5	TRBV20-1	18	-	TGCAGTGCTAGAGATAAGAGGGGGACAGGGAGGTTGCATCAGCCCCAGCATTTT	CSARDKRGTGRLHQPQHF
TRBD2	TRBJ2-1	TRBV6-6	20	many	TGTGCCAGCACCTTAACCCCCGGGACTAGCGGGAGCCCATCCTACAATGAGCAGTTCTTC	CASTLTPGTSGSPSYNEQFF
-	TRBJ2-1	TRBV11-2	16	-	TGTGCAAGCAGCGAACGTTTAGGGGGTCCGCGGAATGATAAGTTCTTC	CASSERLGGPRNDKFF
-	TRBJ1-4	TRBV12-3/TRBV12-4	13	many	TGTGCCAGCAGGCCCCCGGATAGCGAAAAACTGTTTTTT	CASRPPDSEKLFF
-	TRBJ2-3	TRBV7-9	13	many	TGTGCCAGCAGCCTTCCCCTCACAGATACGCAGTATTTT	CASSLPLTDTQYF
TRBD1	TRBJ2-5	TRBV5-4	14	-	TGTGCCAGCAGCTCACAGGGGGCAGGGGAGACCCAGTACTTC	CASSSQGAGETQYF
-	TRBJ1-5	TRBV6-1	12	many	TGTGCCATCCAAGGTAGCAATCAGCCCCAGCATTTT	CAIQGSNQPQHF
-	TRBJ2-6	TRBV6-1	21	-	TGTGCCAGCAGTGAACAAATTCGGGCAGGACAGCCTTACTCTGGGGCCAACGTCCTGACTTTC	CASSEQIRAGQPYSGANVLTF
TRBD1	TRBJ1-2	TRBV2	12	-	TGTGCCAGCCCCGGGACAGGGGACGGCTACACCTTC	CASPGTGDGYTF
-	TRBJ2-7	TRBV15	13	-	TGTGCCACCCGGCCCGGAGGAGCCGACGAGCAGTACTTC	CATRPGGADEQYF
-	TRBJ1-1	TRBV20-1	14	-	TGCAGTGCTAGGGTGCAGGGTCCGGACACTGAAGCTTTCTTT	CSARVQGPDTEAFF
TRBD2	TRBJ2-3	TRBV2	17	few	TGTGCCAGCAGGGCGGAGTGGCGGGGGGGCACGGCAGATACGCAGTATTTT	CASRAEWRGGTADTQYF
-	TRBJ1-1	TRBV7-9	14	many	TGTGCCAGCAGCTTAGTGGGGATGAACACTGAAGCTTTCTTT	CASSLVGMNTEAFF
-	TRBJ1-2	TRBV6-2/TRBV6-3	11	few	TGTGCCAGCACCGGAGGGGATGGCTACACCTTC	CASTGGDGYTF
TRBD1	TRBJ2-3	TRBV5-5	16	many	TGTGCCAGCAGCATTCAACAGGGGGGTTCCACAGATACGCAGTATTTT	CASSIQQGGSTDTQYF
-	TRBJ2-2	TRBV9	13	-	TGTGCCAGCACCGTTTCGGACACCGGGGAGCTGTTTTTT	CASTVSDTGELFF
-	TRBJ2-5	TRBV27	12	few	TGTGCCAGCCAGGGGACCGGGGAGACCCAGTACTTC	CASQGTGETQYF
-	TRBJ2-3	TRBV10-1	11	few	TGCGCCAGCCAGGGCACAGATACGCAGTATTTT	CASQGTDTQYF
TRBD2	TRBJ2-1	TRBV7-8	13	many	TGTGCCAGCAGCTTATTCGGGGGGAATGAGCAGTTCTTC	CASSLFGGNEQFF
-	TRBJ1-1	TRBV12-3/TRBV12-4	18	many	TGTGCCAGCAGTTCCAGCAGTTTAGTCGTGTCCAGGAACACTGAAGCTTTCTTT	CASSSSSLVVSRNTEAFF
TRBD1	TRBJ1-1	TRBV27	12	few	TGTGCCAGCCGGGACAGAGGAAACGAAGCTTTCTTT	CASRDRGNEAFF
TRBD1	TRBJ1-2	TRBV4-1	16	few	TGCGCCAGCAGCCAAGAGCCGACAGGGGGCGGATATGGCTACACCTTC	CASSQEPTGGGYGYTF
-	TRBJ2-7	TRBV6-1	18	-	TGTGCCAGCAGTTCCCTACCCCCGGACAGCGAACTTCCCTACGAGCAGTACTTC	CASSSLPPDSELPYEQYF
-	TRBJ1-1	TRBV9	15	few	TGTGCCAGCAGCGTAGTTTCTTCCCTTTACACTGAAGCTTTCTTT	CASSVVSSLYTEAFF
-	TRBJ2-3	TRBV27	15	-	TGTGCCAGCAGGTGGGGGGAGGCGCGCACAGATACGCAGTATTTT	CASRWGEARTDTQYF
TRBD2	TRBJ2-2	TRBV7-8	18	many	TGTGCCAGCAGCTCGGGACTAGCGGGAGACCACGGAACCGGGGAGCTGTTTTTT	CASSSGLAGDHGTGELFF
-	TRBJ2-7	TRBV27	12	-	TGTGCCAGCAGTCATCCGGGGAACGAGCAGTACTTC	CASSHPGNEQYF
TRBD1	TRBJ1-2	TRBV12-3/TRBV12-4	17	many	TGTGCCAGCAGTTTATCAGATCCGGGACAGGGAAGGCAAGGCTACACCTTC	CASSLSDPGQGRQGYTF
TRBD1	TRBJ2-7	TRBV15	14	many	TGTGCCACCGCGGAAACTCAGGGGGCTTACGAGCAGTACTTC	CATAETQGAYEQYF
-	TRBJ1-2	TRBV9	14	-	TGTGCCAGCAGCGTAACTACTGACAGCTATGGCTACACCTTC	CASSVTTDSYGYTF
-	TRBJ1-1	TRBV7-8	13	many	TGTGCCACGTGGGGGAGGTTGAACACTGAAGCTTTCTTT	CATWGRLNTEAFF
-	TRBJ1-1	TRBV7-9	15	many	TGTGCCAGCAGCGCTTTGGGGGGGTGGAACACTGAAGCTTTCTTT	CASSALGGWNTEAFF